This TCR beta chain was captured by sequencing in a study of T cells expressing NK-cell markers. Study in general: Sorted CD3+CD56+NKG2C+, CD3+CD56+NKG2C- and CD3+CD56-NKG2C+ T-cell subsets were beta-chain profiled. Seropositivity for HCMV was found in seven of the eight sequenced donors, with one seronegative. Findings and caveats of the study: Topping the CD3+CD56-NKG2C+ fraction as well were these clonotypes, in a handful of donors.

To note about this clonotype: Its specificity is not known.

Germline V gives CDR1 LNHDA, CDR2 SQIVND (reference sequence). This CDR3 comprises 15 residues. TCR beta cDNA was generated via 5'RACE template switching incorporating UMIs. After re-calling the 5' RACE reads, TCRdb lists one entry per CDR3 protein, DNA absent. Its table lists 140,000 to 150,000 distinct CDR3 sequences. The sequenced sample was blood T cells: a sorted CD56 or NKG2C T cell subset, CD4+ or CD8+ T cells, or bulk PBMC T cells (not recorded which). This chain uses TRBV19 with TRBJ1-1. The clonotype comes from a man aged 18 to 30 in good health. The CDR3 here is CASSIGPAGSTEAFF.